The 32 T cell receptor beta chains in this list originate from one sample, sequenced in a study of Tregs in tolerant kidney transplant recipients. Profiling relied on immunoSEQ multiplex PCR, and the TCRdb table lists in-frame clones only, not all of them. This table holds some 50,000 clones, over 85% found once. The nonmyeloablative bone marrow transplants came from related graft donors, with transient mixed chimerism. Sequencing was performed on CD8+ T cells from blood (PBMCs), taken 12 months after the transplant. Receptors originate from a human patient who received a combined kidney and bone marrow transplant. Some T cells may trace back to the graft donor.

The rearrangement links TRBV19 to TRBJ1-1; possible D gene TRBD1, 5 bases. The V end was cut by 3 bases, the J end by 1 base, with 12 bases between. CDR1 is LNHDA and CDR2 is SQIVND in the germline V gene (reference sequence). CDR3 size: 15 residues. The DNA for the CDR3 is TGTGCCAGTAGTATTGGACACTATTCGAACACTGAAGCTTTCTTT. Translating it yields CASSIGHYSNTEAFF.

This chain uses TRBV4-3 with TRBJ2-5; 7 nucleotides agree with TRBD2. The V gene end was trimmed by 0 bases and the J gene end by 5 bases; junction bases not matched to a gene: 6. Germline CDR1 LGHNA, CDR2 YSLEER. The CDR3 is 15 amino acids. The CDR3 reads CASSQEGEGRETQYF. CDR3 nucleotides: TGCGCCAGCAGCCAAGAAGGGGAGGGCCGGGAGACCCAGTACTTC.

The genes are TRBV7-9 and TRBJ1-2, with D maybe TRBD1 (6 bases). Germline CDR1 is SEHNR and CDR2 is FQNEAQ (reference sequence). V was clipped by 5 bases and J by 8 bases, with 18 bases between them. The CDR3 extends over 14 amino acids. The CDR3 spells CASSKGQRRGGYTF. As DNA, the CDR3 is TGTGCCAGCAGCAAGGGACAACGCCGAGGAGGCTACACCTTC.

This chain links TRBV6-1 with TRBJ1-1, with D hard to call. The CDR3 is 15 amino acids. Germline-derived CDR1 and CDR2 are MNHNS and SASEGT. V lost 4 bases and J lost 1, with 13 bases in between. CDR3 sequence reads: CASSAGFGRNTEAFF. The DNA of the CDR3 is TGTGCCAGCAGTGCGGGGTTTGGGAGGAACACTGAAGCTTTCTTT.

This chain uses TRBV7-6 with TRBJ2-7; TRBD2 agrees at 7 bases. J lost 2 bases, V lost 5 bases, and 9 bases had no gene match. Germline-derived CDR1 and CDR2 are SGHVS and FNYEAQ. The CDR3 has 15 residues. CDR3 in amino acids: CASSLGGESPYEQYF. The CDR3, as DNA: TGTGCCAGCAGCCTGGGAGGGGAATCCCCCTACGAGCAGTACTTC.

The chain joins TRBV19 to TRBJ1-2; 7 nucleotides align to TRBD1. Per germline, CDR1 LNHDA and CDR2 SQIVND (reference sequence). With V trimmed by 2 bases and J by 7 bases, 16 bases remained unmatched. There are 17 residues in the CDR3. The CDR3 DNA is TGTGCCAGTAGTATATGGACAGGCTCAGCATACACGGGTGGCTACACCTTC. It specifies CASSIWTGSAYTGGYTF.

This chain links TRBV7-9 with TRBJ2-7; D remains unclear. The CDR3 spans 12 residues. The V gene lost 6 bases and the J gene lost 7 bases, with 13 bases spanning the gap. CDR1 and CDR2 from the germline V gene are SEHNR and FQNEAQ (reference sequence). The CDR3 sequence: CASSHQLLEQYF. The CDR3 DNA is TGTGCCAGCAGTCACCAACTCTTGGAGCAGTACTTC.

This chain connects TRBV7-3 to TRBJ2-1, with a tentative D call TRBD1 (6 bases). V was shortened by 2 bases and J by 10 bases, with 15 bases between the two germline ends. The germline V gene has CDR1 SGHTA and CDR2 FQGTGA. This CDR3 contains 14 residues. In DNA form, the CDR3 reads TGTGCCAGCAGCTTATCTGTGGGGGACATCGAGCAGTTCTTC. Encoded protein: CASSLSVGDIEQFF.

The chain combines TRBV19 with TRBJ2-3, with no clear D. CDR3 length equals 14 residues. Germline V gene sequence: CDR1 LNHDA, CDR2 SQIVND (reference sequence). Trimming shortened V by 0 bases and J by 7 bases, and 11 bases separated the two germline ends. The CDR3 protein is CASSIDNGVNTQYF. CDR3 sequence (DNA): TGTGCCAGTAGTATAGACAACGGAGTAAATACGCAGTATTTT.

This clone was found once. The chain joins TRBV19 to TRBJ1-2, with 10 bases matching TRBD1. Germline values: CDR1 LNHDA, CDR2 SQIVND (reference sequence). CDR3 length equals 14 residues. V dropped 5 bases and J dropped 4; count of bases not matched to a gene: 4. CDR3 coding DNA: TGTGCCAGTAGTGCCGGACAGGGGGGCTATGGCTACACCTTC. Protein product: CASSAGQGGYGYTF.

In its sample, this clone was seen a few times. V and J are TRBV9 and TRBJ2-2; 8 bases line up with TRBD2. This CDR3 spans 15 amino acids. Germline V gives CDR1 SGDLS, CDR2 YYNGEE. J lost 4 bases, V lost 4 bases, and 6 bases had no gene match. CDR3 protein: CASSPGGASTGELFF. The CDR3 bases are TGTGCCAGCAGCCCCGGGGGGGCAAGCACCGGGGAGCTGTTTTTT.

This clone appeared a single time. This sequence joins TRBV10-3 and TRBJ2-3, with 7 bases that match TRBD1. Germline CDR1 and CDR2: ENHRY and SYGVKD. The CDR3 is made up of 15 amino acids. DNA for the CDR3: TGTGCAGTGACCTCCGGGACAGCTAGCACAGATACGCAGTATTTT. It encodes CAVTSGTASTDTQYF.

This clone showed up just once. The chain has TRBV21-1 and TRBJ2-1; TRBD2 is the table's D call, not checked against the DNA. TRBV21-1 is deemed a pseudogene. This CDR3 is 15 amino acids long. The CDR3 coding sequence is TGTGCCAGCAGCGGTACTACCAACCTAATCAATGAGCAGTTCTTC. Amino acids: CASSGTTNLINEQFF.

CDR3 residues: CASSYGGAQSEAFF. The CDR3 DNA reads as TGTGCCAGCAGCTACGGGGGGGCGCAGTCTGAAGCTTTCTTT. The V and J genes are TRBV7-9 and TRBJ1-1; perhaps TRBD1 as D (6 bases). Germline CDR1 reads SEHNR; CDR2 reads FQNEAQ (reference sequence). The V end was cut by 4 bases, the J end by 6 bases, with 15 bases between. CDR3 size: 14 residues.

This clone showed up just once. The chain uses TRBV9 and TRBJ2-5; the D is unclear. This CDR3 comprises 14 residues. Trimming cost V 0 bases and J 3 bases, with 9 bases left between them. Looked up from germline, CDR1 is SGDLS and CDR2 is YYNGEE. CDR3 loop: CASSVAPGEETQYF. In DNA form, the CDR3 reads TGTGCCAGCAGCGTAGCCCCTGGAGAAGAGACCCAGTACTTC.

The genes are TRBV19 and TRBJ2-1; possibly TRBD1 for D (6 bases). The V end was cut by 5 bases, the J end by 4 bases, with 12 bases between. There are 14 residues in the CDR3. The germline V gene encodes CDR1 LNHDA and CDR2 SQIVND (reference sequence). The CDR3 spells CASSSGHLYNEQFF. The CDR3 bases are TGTGCCAGTAGTTCGGGACATTTATACAATGAGCAGTTCTTC.

The CDR3 sequence: CASSLGGGYNEQFF. The CDR3, as DNA: TGTGCCAGCAGCTTGGGCGGGGGTTACAATGAGCAGTTCTTC. This chain links TRBV7-7 with TRBJ2-1; 7 nucleotides match TRBD2. The CDR3 consists of 14 residues. The J segment lost 4 bases and the V segment lost 3 bases, leaving 3 bases of the junction unmatched. Germline values: CDR1 SSHAT, CDR2 FNYEAQ (reference sequence).

The chain recombines TRBV7-9 with TRBJ2-3; D may be TRBD2 (6 bases). V lost 11 bases and J lost 5, with 14 bases in between. CDR1 and CDR2 (germline): SEHNR, FQNEAQ (reference sequence). This CDR3 comprises 12 residues. CDR3 residues: CAAGRGKDTQYF. The CDR3 DNA sequence: TGTGCCGCGGGGCGGGGAAAAGATACGCAGTATTTT.

The rearrangement links TRBV4-3 to TRBJ2-1, with 8 bases lining up with TRBD2. The CDR3 totals 17 residues. Germline V gives CDR1 LGHNA, CDR2 YSLEER. Trimming took 0 bases from V and 4 from J; bases not matched to a gene: 8. The CDR3 loop is CASSQEEGLEAYNEQFF. CDR3 nucleotide sequence: TGCGCCAGCAGCCAAGAGGAGGGACTAGAGGCTTACAATGAGCAGTTCTTC.

This rearrangement joins TRBV19 to TRBJ2-5; TRBD1 matches 9 bases. Judging by the DNA end, TRBJ2-7 fits better; the J call may be wrong. This CDR3 comprises 15 residues. Looked up from germline, CDR1 is LNHDA and CDR2 is SQIVND (reference sequence). The CDR3 sequence: CASSATGTGFAEQYF. The CDR3 bases are TGTGCCAGTAGTGCAACCGGGACAGGGTTCGCCGAGCAGTACTTC.

This clone appeared a few times. This chain joins TRBV7-3 and TRBJ2-7; the match to TRBD1 covers 10 bases. The V gene's germline CDR1 is SGHTA and CDR2 FQGTGA. V lost 5 bases to trimming and J lost 3 bases; unmatched junction nucleotides: 7. CDR3 size: 15 residues. The CDR3 loop is CASSRGTGEGYEQYF. CDR3 nucleotide sequence: TGTGCCAGCAGCCGAGGGACAGGGGAAGGCTACGAGCAGTACTTC.

V usage is TRBV2 and J usage is TRBJ2-5; D perhaps matches TRBD1 (6 bases). Trimming cost V 6 bases and J 5 bases, with 16 bases left between them. The CDR3 loop spans 14 amino acids. The germline V gene has CDR1 SNHLY and CDR2 FYNNEI. The CDR3 is CASRPGHISETQYF. The CDR3 DNA reads as TGTGCCAGCAGGCCGGGACATATATCGGAGACCCAGTACTTC.

This chain joins TRBV4-1 and TRBJ2-7; 9 bases align to TRBD1. CDR1 and CDR2 (germline): MGHRA, YSYEKL. V gave up 3 bases and J gave up 4 bases; unmatched junction bases: 7. This CDR3 spans 15 amino acids. The CDR3 sequence is CASSHRTGGEYEQYF. The CDR3 DNA reads TGCGCCAGCAGCCACCGCACAGGGGGCGAGTACGAGCAGTACTTC.

This sequence joins TRBV9 and TRBJ2-3, with TRBD2 matching 8 bases. CDR1 and CDR2 from the germline V gene are SGDLS and YYNGEE. CDR3 length equals 14 residues. J lost 6 bases, V lost 4 bases, and 7 bases had no gene match. The CDR3 here is CASSSRTSHDTQYF. DNA for the CDR3: TGTGCCAGCAGCTCCCGGACTAGCCATGATACGCAGTATTTT.

The chain employs TRBV7-8 and TRBJ1-1; D is unclear. The V and J ends lost 1 base and 1 base respectively, with 7 bases between them. The CDR3 loop spans 14 amino acids. Per germline, CDR1 SGHVS and CDR2 FQNEAQ. CDR3 nucleotides: TGTGCCAGCAGCTTAGGTCCCAGGAACACTGAAGCTTTCTTT. Its translation: CASSLGPRNTEAFF.

The V and J genes are TRBV30 and TRBJ1-1, with TRBD1 identical over 7 bases. CDR1 GTSNPN and CDR2 SVGIG come from the germline V gene (reference sequence). The trim removed 2 bases at V and 4 bases at J, leaving 4 bases unmatched. The CDR3 loop spans 13 amino acids. The CDR3 loop reads CAWSPWTGTEAFF. The CDR3 region has the DNA TGTGCCTGGAGTCCCTGGACAGGCACTGAAGCTTTCTTT.

The chain employs TRBV6-5 and TRBJ1-4; tentatively, D is TRBD1 (5 bases). The ends were cut back, 5 bases at V and 8 bases at J, with 9 bases in the middle. Germline V CDR1 and CDR2: MNHEY, SVGAGI. The CDR3 sequence is 12 residues long. CDR3 sequence reads: CASSPDKEKLFF. CDR3 nucleotides: TGTGCCAGCAGTCCGGACAAGGAAAAACTGTTTTTT.

The chain joins TRBV15 to TRBJ2-7; D might be TRBD2 (6 bases). Germline values: CDR1 LNHNV, CDR2 YYDKDF (reference sequence). The germline V and J ends were trimmed by 2 bases and 3 bases, with 14 bases remaining between them. The CDR3 is made up of 15 amino acids. The CDR3 DNA is TGTGCCACCAGCAGACCCGCGCCGGGGGTCTACGAGCAGTACTTC. It codes for CATSRPAPGVYEQYF.

V is TRBV5-4 and J is TRBJ2-1, with 12 bases that match TRBD1. CDR3 length equals 17 residues. J lost 7 bases, V lost 3 bases, and 11 bases had no gene match. Per germline, CDR1 SGHNT and CDR2 YYREEE (reference sequence). CDR3 nucleotides: TGTGCCAGCAGCTACGGGACAGGGGGCTTGGGAATGAATGAGCAGTTCTTC. It translates to CASSYGTGGLGMNEQFF.

This chain links TRBV9 with TRBJ1-2; a weak D match, TRBD1 (6 bases). The V gene lost 3 bases and the J gene lost 1 base, with 13 bases spanning the gap. The CDR3 loop spans 15 amino acids. CDR1 and CDR2 from the germline V gene are SGDLS and YYNGEE. This chain's CDR3 is CASSDNRDHNYGYTF. Here the CDR3 DNA reads TGTGCCAGCAGCGACAACAGGGACCATAACTATGGCTACACCTTC.

The V call is TRBV6-1, the J call TRBJ2-7, with 7 positions matching TRBD1. The CDR3 has 15 residues. CDR1 and CDR2 from the germline V gene are MNHNS and SASEGT. Trimming cost V 3 bases and J 5 bases; bases outside gene matches: 10. CDR3: CASSEPRTDRDEQYF. The CDR3 DNA reads as TGTGCCAGCAGTGAGCCTCGCACAGACAGGGACGAGCAGTACTTC.

The chain is built from TRBV6-5 and TRBJ1-6; D ambiguous. Germline V CDR1 and CDR2: MNHEY, SVGAGI. This CDR3 is 14 amino acids long. V was clipped by 0 bases and J by 9 bases, with 9 bases between them. DNA of the CDR3: TGTGCCAGCAGTTACTCGGTCACAGCTTCACCCCTCCACTTT. Translation gives CASSYSVTASPLHF.